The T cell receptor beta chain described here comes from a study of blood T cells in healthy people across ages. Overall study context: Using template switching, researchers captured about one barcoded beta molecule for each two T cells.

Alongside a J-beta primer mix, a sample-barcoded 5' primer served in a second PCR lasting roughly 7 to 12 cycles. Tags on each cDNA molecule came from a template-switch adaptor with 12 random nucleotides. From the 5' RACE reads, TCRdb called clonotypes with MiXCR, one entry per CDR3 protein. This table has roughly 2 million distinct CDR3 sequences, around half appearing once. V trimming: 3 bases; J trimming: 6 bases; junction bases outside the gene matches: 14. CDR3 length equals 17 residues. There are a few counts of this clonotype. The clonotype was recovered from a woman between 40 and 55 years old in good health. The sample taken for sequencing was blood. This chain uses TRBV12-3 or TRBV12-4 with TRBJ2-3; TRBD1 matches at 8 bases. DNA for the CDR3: TGTGCCAGCAGTTTGGGGACAGGCTTGCTTCACACCGATACGCAGTATTTT. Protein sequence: CASSLGTGLLHTDTQYF.